This T cell receptor (beta chain) is from a study of radiotherapy plus CTLA-4 blockade in lung cancer. The CDR3 length is 15 residues. Trimming cost V 0 bases and J 2 bases, with 11 bases left between them. Germline assignment: CDR1 SGHRS and CDR2 YFSETQ. TCRdb's copy holds only in-frame clones and misses some; the assay was immunoSEQ multiplex PCR. The profile shows tens of thousands of clones, 63% of them singletons. This clonotype was sampled from a human donor with non-small cell lung cancer who had a partial response to radiotherapy plus ipilimumab. V gene TRBV5-1 combines with J gene TRBJ1-2; D unclear. Source: peripheral blood, taken from a patient treated with radiotherapy plus ipilimumab. The DNA of the CDR3 is TGCGCCAGCAGCTTGGCGCCCCGGTCGAACTATGGCTACACCTTC. Protein sequence: CASSLAPRSNYGYTF.